The next 29 T cell receptor beta chains were all read from a single sample in a study of blood T cell repertoires in COVID-19. Assay used: immunoSEQ multiplex PCR; TCRdb lists only in-frame clones, some missing. Found here are about 260,000 clones, 70% to 90% of them singletons; the top ten hold 4.6%. The specimen was peripheral blood. The receptors come from a man aged 55 to 70 who had recovered from COVID-19.

This chain connects TRBV9 to TRBJ1-2; D unclear. V was clipped by 3 bases and J by 8 bases, with 11 bases between them. The V gene's germline CDR1 is SGDLS and CDR2 YYNGEE. This CDR3 has 12 amino acids. CDR3: CASSAPGGGYTF. CDR3 nucleotide sequence: TGTGCCAGCAGCGCCCCCGGCGGGGGCTACACCTTC.

Of note for this clone: Other nucleotide sequences in the sample specify the same CDR3. J is TRBJ2-3 and V is TRBV7-2; D call uncertain. The CDR3 is 14 residues long. CDR1 is SGHTA and CDR2 is FQGNSA in the germline V gene. The V end was cut by 0 bases, the J end by 3 bases, with 7 bases between. This chain's CDR3 is CASSLALRTDTQYF. In nucleotides, the CDR3 is TGTGCCAGCAGCTTAGCGCTCAGAACAGATACGCAGTATTTT.

The V gene is TRBV5-1, the J gene TRBJ2-1; 9 bases map to TRBD2. The CDR3 is 15 amino acids. Trimming at V came to 0 bases and at J to 8 bases, leaving 6 bases not matched to a gene. Germline assignment: CDR1 SGHRS and CDR2 YFSETQ. The CDR3 spells CASSLDSGGFYEQFF. The CDR3 nucleotides are TGCGCCAGCAGCTTGGATAGCGGGGGCTTCTATGAGCAGTTCTTC.

V is TRBV18 and J is TRBJ2-2; D remains ambiguous. CDR3 length equals 12 residues. CDR1 is KGHSH, CDR2 LQKENI, per germline. V gave up 5 bases and J gave up 4 bases, with 5 bases separating them. In DNA form, the CDR3 reads TGTGCCAGCTCAGCTAGCACCGGGGAGCTGTTTTTT. This encodes CASSASTGELFF.

The chain is built from TRBV6-5 and TRBJ2-5; D is unclear. Looked up from germline, CDR1 is MNHEY and CDR2 is SVGAGI. Trimming removed 8 bases from V and 7 bases from J, with 20 bases in between. The CDR3 spans 14 residues. CDR3 nucleotides: TGTGCCAGCGAACCCCCCGCCGTGTGGGCGACCCAGTACTTC. Its translation: CASEPPAVWATQYF.

This clone has only one observation. The chain is built from TRBV10-3 and TRBJ1-2; D remains unclear. Germline CDR1 and CDR2: ENHRY and SYGVKD. CDR3 length: 14 residues. V lost 2 bases and J 1 base, leaving 8 bases between the germline ends. CDR3 in DNA: TGTGCCATCAGTGAGGAGAGCATTAACTATGGCTACACCTTC. Its translation is CAISEESINYGYTF.

In the case of this clone: The junction departs from germline at one end; a sequencing error may be responsible. The rearrangement links TRBV27 to TRBJ2-7, with 7 bases matching TRBD2. Germline values: CDR1 MNHEY, CDR2 SMNVEV (reference sequence). This CDR3 has 13 amino acids. The CDR3 loop is CASSLGLKPGTNF. The CDR3 DNA reads as TGTGCCAGCAGTTTAGGGCTAAAACCCGGGACTAACTTC.

Details on this clone: A read error may produce the germline difference seen at one junction end. The CDR3, as DNA: TGTGCCAGTCGGGGAACGAAGACCGGGGAGCTGTTTTTT. Translation gives CASRGTKTGELFF. The chain combines TRBV2 with TRBJ2-2; possibly TRBD2 for D (5 bases). The CDR3 spans 13 residues. CDR1 and CDR2 (germline): SNHLY, FYNNEI.

The table lists this clone with a few counts. V is TRBV7-9 and J is TRBJ2-7; 8 bases are a match to TRBD2. The CDR3 consists of 15 residues. Germline V gene data show CDR1 as SEHNR and CDR2 as FQNEAQ (reference sequence). Germline trimming cut 0 bases from V and 3 bases from J; bases unmatched to any gene: 4. This chain's CDR3 is CASSLASGAVYEQYF. The CDR3 nucleotides are TGTGCCAGCAGCTTAGCTAGCGGGGCGGTCTACGAGCAGTACTTC.

This clone was seen only a few times. The rearrangement joins TRBV30 to TRBJ2-7; 7 bases match TRBD1. From germline, CDR1 is GTSNPN and CDR2 SVGIG (reference sequence). V lost 4 bases and J lost 6; bases outside the gene matches: 9. This CDR3 comprises 13 residues. The CDR3 region is CAWTLQGGGEQYF. Written as DNA, the CDR3 is TGTGCCTGGACCCTACAAGGGGGCGGCGAGCAGTACTTC.

The chain carries TRBV7-2 and TRBJ2-5; D remains unclear. Germline loops: CDR1 SGHTA, CDR2 FQGNSA. The CDR3 spans 13 residues. Trimming left V 5 bases short and J 0 bases short, with 7 bases between. CDR3 nucleotides: TGTGCCAGCAGCAGAGCGTACCAAGAGACCCAGTACTTC. As protein: CASSRAYQETQYF.

This chain joins TRBV6-4 and TRBJ2-7; 11 nucleotides match TRBD2. Germline CDR1 reads MRHNA; CDR2 reads SNTAGT. The length of the CDR3 is 17 residues. The V gene end was trimmed by 8 bases and the J gene end by 6 bases; junction bases not matched to a gene: 18. The DNA of the CDR3 is TGTGCCAGCGTGCTCCCACTAGCGGGAGTAACGGGGCGCGAGCAGTACTTC. It codes for CASVLPLAGVTGREQYF.

V is TRBV10-1 and J is TRBJ1-2; 9 nucleotides line up with TRBD1. The germline gives CDR1 WNHNN, CDR2 SYGVQD (reference sequence). V lost 5 bases and J lost 4; bases outside the gene matches: 20. The CDR3 runs to 19 residues. CDR3 sequence: CASSRPFPDRGRYRYGYTF. The CDR3 bases are TGCGCCAGCAGTAGACCCTTCCCGGACAGGGGCCGGTATCGCTATGGCTACACCTTC.

J is TRBJ2-2 and V is TRBV6-6; D perhaps matches TRBD2 (6 bases). There are 14 residues in the CDR3. Germline V CDR1 and CDR2: MNHNY, SVGAGI (reference sequence). V was pared by 6 bases and J by 5 bases, with 13 bases between. The CDR3 region is CASRDPGRTGELFF. The CDR3 DNA reads as TGTGCCAGCAGGGACCCCGGGAGAACCGGGGAGCTGTTTTTT.

The CDR3 sequence: CASSFGGGPTGELFF. CDR3 DNA sequence: TGTGCCAGTAGCTTTGGGGGAGGGCCTACCGGGGAGCTGTTTTTT. The chain recombines TRBV19 with TRBJ2-2; 7 bases are shared with TRBD2. CDR1 is LNHDA, CDR2 SQIVND, per germline (reference sequence). This CDR3 comprises 15 residues. V dropped 6 bases and J dropped 5; count of bases not matched to a gene: 9.

The chain is built from TRBV6-5 and TRBJ1-2; a weak D match, TRBD1 (5 bases). Trimming stripped 2 bases from V and 1 base from J, with 14 bases between. Germline CDR1 and CDR2: MNHEY and SVGAGI. This CDR3 region has 16 residues. This CDR3 reads CASSYQRGGNNYGYTF. The CDR3 coding sequence is TGTGCCAGCAGTTACCAACGGGGGGGAAATAACTATGGCTACACCTTC.

J is TRBJ1-2 and V is TRBV25-1; D gene ambiguous. This CDR3 is 12 amino acids long. The germline V gene has CDR1 MGHDK and CDR2 SYGVNS. The V gene lost 8 bases and the J gene lost 8 bases, with 15 bases spanning the gap. The CDR3 DNA is TGTGCCAGCCGAGTCGGTTCGGGAGGCTACACCTTC. This sequence encodes CASRVGSGGYTF.

V and J are TRBV19 and TRBJ2-7, with 8 bases lining up with TRBD2. From germline, CDR1 is LNHDA and CDR2 SQIVND (reference sequence). This CDR3 is 15 amino acids long. The junction had 5 bases not matched to a gene; V was cut back by 4 bases and J by 0 bases. The chain's CDR3 is CASSSKRGFSYEQYF. CDR3 nucleotides: TGTGCCAGTAGTAGTAAGCGGGGGTTCTCCTACGAGCAGTACTTC.

The chain couples TRBV5-1 to TRBJ1-4; D gene ambiguous. This CDR3 has 14 residues. V lost 2 bases, J lost 6 bases, and 11 bases lay in between. The germline gives CDR1 SGHRS, CDR2 YFSETQ. CDR3 residues: CASSFLSSDEKLFF. In nucleotides, the CDR3 is TGCGCCAGCAGCTTTTTATCGTCTGATGAAAAACTGTTTTTT.

This rearrangement joins TRBV29-1 to TRBJ1-2; possibly TRBD1 for D (5 bases). Germline V lookup: CDR1 SQVTM, CDR2 ANQGSEA. V was trimmed by 5 bases and J by 7 bases, leaving 23 bases between them. The CDR3 length is 15 residues. The CDR3, as DNA: TGCAGCGTTCTCTCCTTTCAGGCTGGGGCCGGTGGCTACACCTTC. Protein sequence: CSVLSFQAGAGGYTF. Together with reference TRBV29-1 and TRBJ1-2, the CDR3 gives the full variable domain: SAVISQKPSRDICQRGTSLTIQCQVDSQVTMMFWYRQQPGQSLTLIATANQGSEATYESGFVIDKFPISRPNLTFSTLTVSNMSPEDSSIYLCSVLSFQAGAGGYTFGSGTRLTVV.

This chain links TRBV10-3 with TRBJ1-3; D is perhaps TRBD1 (5 bases). From germline, CDR1 is ENHRY and CDR2 SYGVKD. The CDR3 is 13 residues long. V was pared by 7 bases and J by 0 bases, with 7 bases between. The CDR3 DNA reads as TGTGCCATCAAAGACAGCTCTGGAAACACCATATATTTT. Translated: CAIKDSSGNTIYF.

A note on this clone: This same CDR3 is encoded by further DNA sequences in the sample. This chain links TRBV19 with TRBJ2-3, with 7 bases aligning to TRBD2. V gave up 4 bases and J gave up 0 bases; unmatched junction bases: 4. Looked up from germline, CDR1 is LNHDA and CDR2 is SQIVND (reference sequence). The CDR3 totals 15 residues. The CDR3 here is CASSTSGSSTDTQYF. In DNA form, the CDR3 reads TGTGCCAGTAGTACTAGCGGTTCTAGCACAGATACGCAGTATTTT.

J is TRBJ2-5 and V is TRBV15, with 11 bases identical to TRBD2. The ends lost 1 base at V and 5 bases at J; junction bases unmatched: 9. The CDR3 runs to 17 residues. Germline lookup yields CDR1 LNHNV and CDR2 YYDKDF (reference sequence). The CDR3 reads CATSRVALAGVGETQYF. CDR3 nucleotides: TGTGCCACCAGCAGAGTAGCACTAGCGGGAGTCGGTGAGACCCAGTACTTC.

The table lists this clone with a few counts. The genes are TRBV28 and TRBJ2-7, with a possible D match to TRBD2 (7 bases). V was trimmed by 5 bases and J by 0 bases, leaving 14 bases between them. The CDR3 has 15 residues. Germline CDR1 and CDR2: MDHEN and SYDVKM. This CDR3 is CASSPLGGASYEQYF. The DNA of the CDR3 is TGTGCCAGCAGTCCCCTGGGGGGGGCCTCCTACGAGCAGTACTTC.

This rearrangement joins TRBV5-1 to TRBJ2-3; 14 nucleotides align to TRBD2. CDR3 size: 19 residues. The V gene end was trimmed by 3 bases and the J gene end by 2 bases; junction bases not matched to a gene: 11. Germline CDR1 reads SGHRS; CDR2 reads YFSETQ. CDR3: CASSSGLAGGLVLTDTQYF. CDR3 in DNA: TGCGCCAGCAGCTCAGGACTAGCGGGAGGCCTCGTACTCACAGATACGCAGTATTTT.

V usage is TRBV29-1 and J usage is TRBJ2-2; D is perhaps TRBD1 (5 bases). The germline V gene encodes CDR1 SQVTM and CDR2 ANQGSEA. Trimming shortened V by 7 bases and J by 5 bases, and 17 bases separated the two germline ends. CDR3 length equals 14 residues. DNA of the CDR3: TGCAGCGCATCCGGGCAGGGTCGGACCGGGGAGCTGTTTTTT. It specifies CSASGQGRTGELFF.

This clone was detected only once. The chain combines TRBV2 with TRBJ2-3; 7 positions match TRBD1. In germline, CDR1 is SNHLY, CDR2 FYNNEI. V lost 6 bases and J lost 4; bases outside the gene matches: 19. CDR3 length: 18 amino acids. The CDR3 DNA is TGTGCCAGCAGCGAGGGGCTTTTCGGGACAGCTCATTCAGATACGCAGTATTTT. It translates to CASSEGLFGTAHSDTQYF.

The CDR3 DNA is TGTGCCAGCAGTTACTCGACACAGGGCGGTAATGAAAAACTGTTTTTT. Encoded protein: CASSYSTQGGNEKLFF. The rearrangement joins TRBV6-5 to TRBJ1-4, with TRBD1 as a possible D gene (6 bases). Trimming stripped 0 bases from V and 4 bases from J, with 12 bases between. The CDR3 consists of 16 residues. From germline, CDR1 is MNHEY and CDR2 SVGAGI.

The rearrangement joins TRBV15 to TRBJ2-7; 7 nucleotides agree with TRBD2. This CDR3 comprises 15 residues. Looked up from germline, CDR1 is LNHNV and CDR2 is YYDKDF (reference sequence). V lost 0 bases and J lost 4; bases outside the gene matches: 6. The CDR3 region has the DNA TGTGCCACCAGCAGAGAGGGAGGGGAGGGTTACGAGCAGTACTTC. It is translated as CATSREGGEGYEQYF. Filled out from reference TRBV15 and TRBJ2-7, the complete variable domain reads DAMVIQNPRYQVTQFGKPVTLSCSQTLNHNVMYWYQQKSSQAPKLLFHYYDKDFNNEADTPDNFQSRRPNTSFCFLDIRSPGLGDTAMYLCATSREGGEGYEQYFGPGTRLTVT.